This T cell receptor beta chain was sequenced during a study of CD8 T cells in Susac syndrome. Findings and caveats of the study: Clonal expansion involving Susac CD8+ cells peaked in TEMRA cells and active patients. TCR sequencing and HLA analysis covered a relatively small number of individuals.

RNA, at about 0.45 to 1 ug, was reverse transcribed with random hexamers. TCRdb re-called the immunoSEQ multiplex PCR reads through MiXCR, storing one row per CDR3 protein. The repertoire has roughly 130,000 distinct CDR3 sequences, 85% to 95% of them found once; the top ten carry 0.28%. Notes on this clonotype: Its matching antigen is unknown.

Sequencing targeted TCR beta in T cells from blood (CD8+ and CD4+). TEMRA cells were FACS-enriched and CD8+ and CD4+ T cells negatively isolated. The V gene lost 6 bases and the J gene lost 5 bases, with 14 bases spanning the gap. Germline V CDR1 and CDR2: MNHEY, SVGAGI. The CDR3 extends over 13 amino acids. Sequences were obtained from CD8+ T cells from PBMCs. This rearrangement joins TRBV6-5 to TRBJ2-7; D possibly uses TRBD1 or TRBD2 (5 bases each). This TCR derives from a human donor with Susac syndrome. The CDR3 nucleotides read TGTGCCAGCAGCCTGGTACGGGGCCACGAGCAGTACTTC. Its protein product is CASSLVRGHEQYF.